This T cell receptor beta chain was captured by sequencing in a study of vaccination effects on CD4 cells after COVID-19. Study at large: Sampling occurred a median 72 days post second dose, range 14 to 241.

Cultured cells yielded isolated CD4+ T cells after approximately nine days. The person acquired a PCR-confirmed SARS-CoV-2 infection between March and December 2020. Participants completed two doses of the BNT162b2 or mRNA-1273 vaccine. Half-medium changes using IL-2 medium occurred on days 3 and 7. Details on this clone: The antigen remains unidentified.

Libraries were prepared by immunoSEQ multiplex PCR; TCRdb keeps only in-frame clonotypes and omits some of them. Of tens of thousands of clones detected, over 65% appear once; the ten largest clones hold roughly 3.6%. The source is a human donor who had a prior SARS-CoV-2 infection. Source: CD4+ T cells from PBMCs cultured without peptide, taken after COVID-19 vaccination.

The CDR3 nucleotides are TGCGCCAGCCGTCTAGCGATGGAGTTGGAGACCCAGTACTTC. Translation gives CASRLAMELETQYF. The rearrangement joins TRBV5-1 to TRBJ2-5; a weak D match, TRBD2 (6 bases). Trimming took 7 bases from V and 5 from J, leaving 18 bases between them. This CDR3 has 14 residues. Germline assignment: CDR1 SGHRS and CDR2 YFSETQ.